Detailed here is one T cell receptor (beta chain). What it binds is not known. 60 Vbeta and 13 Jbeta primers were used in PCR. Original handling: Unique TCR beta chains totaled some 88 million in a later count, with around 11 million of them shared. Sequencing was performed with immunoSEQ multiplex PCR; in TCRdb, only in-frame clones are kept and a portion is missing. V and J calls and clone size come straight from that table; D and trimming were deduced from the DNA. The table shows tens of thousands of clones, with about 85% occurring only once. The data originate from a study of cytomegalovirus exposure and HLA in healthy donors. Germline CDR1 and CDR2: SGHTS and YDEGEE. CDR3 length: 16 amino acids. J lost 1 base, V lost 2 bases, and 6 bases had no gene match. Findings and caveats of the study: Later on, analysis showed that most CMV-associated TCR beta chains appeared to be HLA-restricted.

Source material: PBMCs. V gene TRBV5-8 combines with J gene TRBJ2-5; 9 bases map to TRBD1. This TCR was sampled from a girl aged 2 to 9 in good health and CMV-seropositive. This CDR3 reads CASSFGTGSPQETQYF. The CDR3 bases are TGTGCCAGCAGCTTCGGGACAGGGTCGCCCCAAGAGACCCAGTACTTC.